This T cell receptor beta chain derives from a study of response to subunit inactivated influenza vaccine. Findings and caveats of the study: The study's authors posited that every seasonal influenza vaccination enlists few new T cells.

TCRdb re-called the RT-PCR reads through MiXCR, storing one row per CDR3 protein. The table lists over 450,000 distinct CDR3 sequences, over 10% of them singletons. The CDR3 length is 14 residues. V lost 7 bases and J lost 4, with 16 bases in between. The germline CDR1 and CDR2 sequences are SGHTA and FQGNSA. A note on this clonotype: Its antigen is currently unknown.

V and J are TRBV7-2 and TRBJ2-5, with D tentatively TRBD2 (7 bases). This clonotype was sampled from a man aged 45 to 65 who received an inactivated influenza vaccine. Here the sequenced sample was PBMCs from blood, taken about 6 weeks after vaccination. The CDR3 nucleotides read TGTGCCAGCACCTCGTGGGGGGGCGGAGAGACCCAGTACTTC. Protein: CASTSWGGGETQYF.